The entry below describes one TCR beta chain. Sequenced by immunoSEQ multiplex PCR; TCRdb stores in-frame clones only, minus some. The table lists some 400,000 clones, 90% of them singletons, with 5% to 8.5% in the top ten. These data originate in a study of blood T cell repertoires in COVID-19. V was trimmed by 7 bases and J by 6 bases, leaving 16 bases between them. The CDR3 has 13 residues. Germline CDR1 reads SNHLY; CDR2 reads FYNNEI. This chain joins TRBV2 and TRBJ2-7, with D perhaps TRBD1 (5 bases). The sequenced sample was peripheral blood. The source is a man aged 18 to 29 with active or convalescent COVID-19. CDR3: CASMATVRGEQYF. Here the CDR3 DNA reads TGTGCCAGCATGGCGACAGTAAGGGGCGAGCAGTACTTC.